This entry describes one T cell receptor beta chain. Authors' methods: From reference gene primer amplification, estimates of nucleated cell counts were derived. Only in-frame clones appear in the TCRdb table, and some are missing; sequencing was by immunoSEQ multiplex PCR. V and J calls and clone size are as listed in that table; D and trimming were resolved from the DNA. The sample consists of approximately 240,000 clones, 75% to 85% of them appearing once. These data come from a study of blood T cell repertoires in COVID-19. The germline gives CDR1 SQVTM, CDR2 ANQGSEA. V dropped 7 bases and J dropped 4; count of bases not matched to a gene: 9. This CDR3 is built from 13 residues.

This clonotype was obtained from a human donor in a cohort sampled during active COVID-19. The chain links TRBV29-1 to TRBJ2-5; TRBD2 aligns across 7 bases. The source material was peripheral blood. The CDR3 here is CSGGGGEIETQYF. CDR3 sequence (DNA): TGCAGCGGGGGGGGTGGGGAGATAGAGACCCAGTACTTC.